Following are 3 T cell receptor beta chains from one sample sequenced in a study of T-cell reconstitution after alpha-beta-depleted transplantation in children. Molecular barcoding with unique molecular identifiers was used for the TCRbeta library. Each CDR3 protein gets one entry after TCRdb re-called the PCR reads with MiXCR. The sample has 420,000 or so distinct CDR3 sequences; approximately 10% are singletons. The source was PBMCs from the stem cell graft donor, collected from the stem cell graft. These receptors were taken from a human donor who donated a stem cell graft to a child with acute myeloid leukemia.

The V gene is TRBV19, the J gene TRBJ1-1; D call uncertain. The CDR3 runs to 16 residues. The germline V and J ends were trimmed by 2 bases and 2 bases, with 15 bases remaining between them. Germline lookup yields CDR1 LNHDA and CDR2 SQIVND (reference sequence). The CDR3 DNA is TGTGCCAGTAGTATAAAGAGTACATCATCCAACACTGAAGCTTTCTTT. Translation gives CASSIKSTSSNTEAFF.

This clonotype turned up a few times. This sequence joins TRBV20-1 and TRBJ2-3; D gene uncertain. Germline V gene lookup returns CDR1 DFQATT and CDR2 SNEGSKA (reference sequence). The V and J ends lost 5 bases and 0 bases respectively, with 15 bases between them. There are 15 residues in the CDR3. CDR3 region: CSALGSQTSTDTQYF. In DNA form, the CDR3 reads TGCAGTGCTCTGGGCAGCCAGACTAGCACAGATACGCAGTATTTT.

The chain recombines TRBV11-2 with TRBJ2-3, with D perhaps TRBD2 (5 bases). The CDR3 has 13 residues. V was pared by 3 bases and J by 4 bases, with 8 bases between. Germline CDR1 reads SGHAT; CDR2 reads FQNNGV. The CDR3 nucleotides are TGTGCCAGCAGCTTTGAGGGCTCAGATACGCAGTATTTT. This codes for CASSFEGSDTQYF. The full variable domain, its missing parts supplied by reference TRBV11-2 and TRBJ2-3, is EAGVAQSPRYKIIEKRQSVAFWCNPISGHATLYWYQQILGQGPKLLIQFQNNGVVDDSQLPKDRFSAERLKGVDSTLKIQPAKLEDSAVYLCASSFEGSDTQYFGPGTRLTVL.